Listed below are T cell receptor beta chains from one sample, sequenced in a study of response to subunit inactivated influenza vaccine. TCRdb redid the calling of the RT-PCR reads with MiXCR, one entry per CDR3 protein. The table shows just under 550,000 distinct CDR3 sequences, with less than 25% occurring only once. The data were also submitted as part of a second study, on T cells expressing NK-cell markers.

The source material was CD4+ T cells sorted from PBMCs, sampled 12 days after vaccination. All receptors derive from a man over 45 who received an inactivated influenza vaccine. The CDR3 runs from the conserved cysteine through the conserved F or W. A D gene is named only where the DNA matches it firmly. Part of the rows lack a size; the others show once, few, many or a class for expanded clones.

V,size,J,D,DNA,CDR3
TRBV15,NA,TRBJ2-1,NA,TGTGCCACCAGCCGGGTACAGATCCCACAAAATGAGCAGTTCTTC,CATSRVQIPQNEQFF
TRBV6-5,few,TRBJ1-3,NA,TGTGCCAGCAGTTCAGGGGCCTATTCTGGAAACACCATATATTTT,CASSSGAYSGNTIYF
TRBV20-1,few,TRBJ1-2,NA,TGCAGTGCTAGAGATCAGGCTCTTAGGCTTCTAGACACCTTC,CSARDQALRLLDTF
TRBV25-1,many,TRBJ1-1,NA,TGTGCCAGCAGGAAGGGGGGCGCCGAGGGCACTGAAGCTTTCTTT,CASRKGGAEGTEAFF
TRBV6-2/TRBV6-3,NA,TRBJ2-7,TRBD1,TGTGCCAGCAGTCAGCAGGGGGCGGCCTCCTACGAGCAGTACTTC,CASSQQGAASYEQYF
TRBV7-9,once,TRBJ2-3,NA,TGTGCCAGCAGTTTTGGGAGAGTAGCAGATACGCAGTATTTT,CASSFGRVADTQYF
TRBV5-5,NA,TRBJ2-2,NA,TGTGCCAGCAGCTTTTTGGGACGTGGGGAGCTGTTTTTT,CASSFLGRGELFF
TRBV3-1,NA,TRBJ2-2,NA,TGTGCCAGCAGCCAAGACAGGGGCCACCCTAACACCGGGGAGCTGTTTTTT,CASSQDRGHPNTGELFF
TRBV20-1,NA,TRBJ2-5,NA,TGCAGTGCTAGTCCTCCGACCTCACGAGAGACCCAGTACTTC,CSASPPTSRETQYF
TRBV21-1,few,TRBJ1-1,NA,TGTGCCAGCAGCAAGGTGTCGGTGGCTTTCTTT,CASSKVSVAFF
TRBV3-1,many,TRBJ1-3,TRBD1,TGTGCCAGCAGCCAAGGAGGGGCAGGGGGCACTGGAAACACCATATATTTT,CASSQGGAGGTGNTIYF
TRBV20-1,NA,TRBJ1-1,NA,TGCAGTGCTTGGATGGTGAACACTGAAGCTTTCTTT,CSAWMVNTEAFF
TRBV15,NA,TRBJ2-7,TRBD1,TGTGCCACCAGCAACCAGCTCGGGACAGGGATTTACGAGCAGTACTTC,CATSNQLGTGIYEQYF
TRBV5-5,few,TRBJ1-6,NA,TGTGCCAGCAGCTTGGGGCAGGGAGGCTCGCCTGTGGATTCACCCCTCCACTTT,CASSLGQGGSPVDSPLHF
TRBV14,few,TRBJ1-6,NA,TGTGCCAGCAGCCAAGTCCGGGGGAATTCACCCCTCCACTTT,CASSQVRGNSPLHF
TRBV9,NA,TRBJ2-5,NA,TGTGCCAGCAGCGTTTCCGCGGGTGGATTGCCACAAGAGACCCAGTACTTC,CASSVSAGGLPQETQYF
TRBV10-3,NA,TRBJ1-3,NA,TGTGCCATCAGTGAGTCCGGGGGGCCAGAAAACACCATATATTTT,CAISESGGPENTIYF
TRBV3-1,NA,TRBJ2-7,NA,TGTGCCAGCAGCCGTTCAGAGGTCGGCGGCTACGAGCAGTACTTC,CASSRSEVGGYEQYF
TRBV24-1,NA,TRBJ2-1,TRBD2,TGTGCCACCAGTGATCGGGACTACCTCAATGAGCAGTTCTTC,CATSDRDYLNEQFF
TRBV5-1,NA,TRBJ2-3,TRBD2,TGCGCCAGCAGCGGGGGGACTAGCGGGGCCACAGATACGCAGTATTTT,CASSGGTSGATDTQYF
TRBV10-3,NA,TRBJ2-7,TRBD1,TGTGCCATCAAGAGACAGGGAAGCTCCTACGAGCAGTACTTC,CAIKRQGSSYEQYF
TRBV20-1,NA,TRBJ1-2,NA,TGCAGTGCTAGTGTCCCCAACGATCCCGGGGATGGCTACACCTTC,CSASVPNDPGDGYTF
TRBV18,many,TRBJ2-7,NA,TGTGCCAGCTCACCAACTCCCACTAGCTACGAGCAGTACTTC,CASSPTPTSYEQYF
TRBV7-2,NA,TRBJ1-2,NA,TGTGCCAGCAGCTTAGGGTTAGATCACTATGGCTACACCTTC,CASSLGLDHYGYTF
TRBV11-1,few,TRBJ2-3,TRBD2,TGTGCCAGCAGCTTAGAGCCCGGCGGGGGGCCTTTCGAGGATACGCAGTATTTT,CASSLEPGGGPFEDTQYF
TRBV10-3,NA,TRBJ2-1,NA,TGTGCCATCGGGAGAGGGGGCGGGAGTGACAATGAGCAGTTCTTC,CAIGRGGGSDNEQFF
TRBV3-1,few,TRBJ2-7,TRBD2,TGTGCCAGCAGCCCACTAGCGGGAGGTAACGAGCAGTACTTC,CASSPLAGGNEQYF
TRBV11-2,many,TRBJ2-5,NA,TGTGCCAGCAGCGCACAGCAAGAGACCCAGTACTTC,CASSAQQETQYF
TRBV4-1,many,TRBJ1-5,NA,TGCGCCAGCAGCCAAGCCTTGGGACTAGGAGGACATAGCAATCAGCCCCAGCATTTT,CASSQALGLGGHSNQPQHF
TRBV6-1,NA,TRBJ1-2,NA,TGTGCCAGCAGTGGGCCAGGGAACATCTATGGCTACACCTTC,CASSGPGNIYGYTF
TRBV7-2,few,TRBJ1-5,NA,TGTGCCAGCAGCTTATACGGCGATCAGCCCCAGCATTTT,CASSLYGDQPQHF
TRBV5-1,NA,TRBJ2-2,TRBD2,TGCGCCAGCAGCTTGCTTCTGGGAGGGCCGGACACCGGGGAGCTGTTTTTT,CASSLLLGGPDTGELFF
TRBV7-2,NA,TRBJ1-2,NA,TGTGCCAGCAGCTACACTCCCTATGGCTACACCTTC,CASSYTPYGYTF
TRBV18,once,TRBJ2-7,TRBD2,TGTGCCAGCTCCGAAGGACTAGCGGGAGTTTTCGAGCAGTACTTC,CASSEGLAGVFEQYF
TRBV11-1,few,TRBJ1-6,NA,TGTGCCAGCAGCTTCGAGACAGGAACAAATTCACCCCTCCACTTT,CASSFETGTNSPLHF
TRBV5-1,NA,TRBJ2-3,TRBD1,TGCGCCAGCAGCTCCGTCCCGGGACAGGGTGCAGATACGCAGTATTTT,CASSSVPGQGADTQYF
TRBV29-1,many,TRBJ2-5,NA,TGCAGCTCCGGTTGGGGGGCCGGGGAGACCCAGTACTTC,CSSGWGAGETQYF
TRBV5-1,NA,TRBJ2-3,NA,TGCGCCAGCAGCAATGAAGGGGGAACAGATACGCAGTATTTT,CASSNEGGTDTQYF
TRBV11-2,few,TRBJ1-5,NA,TGTGCCAGCAGCTTTGGGGCGGGGGGGACCAATCAGCCCCAGCATTTT,CASSFGAGGTNQPQHF
TRBV21-1,NA,TRBJ2-1,NA,TGTGCCAGCAGCAATTCGCGGGGGGGCACCTACAATGAGCAGTTCTTC,CASSNSRGGTYNEQFF
TRBV29-1,NA,TRBJ1-1,TRBD1,TGCAGCCTCTGGGACAGCCTGAACACTGAAGCTTTCTTT,CSLWDSLNTEAFF
TRBV6-5,NA,TRBJ1-2,NA,TGTGCCAGCAGTTATAGGGGAGGGGGATTTTGGGGCTACACCTTC,CASSYRGGGFWGYTF
TRBV7-2,NA,TRBJ2-5,TRBD2,TGTGCCAGCAGCTTATTTAGCGGGAGAGGAGAGACCCAGTACTTC,CASSLFSGRGETQYF
TRBV11-2,NA,TRBJ2-3,TRBD1,TGTGCCAGCAGCTGGGGACAGGGAGCAGATACGCAGTATTTT,CASSWGQGADTQYF
TRBV28,few,TRBJ2-7,TRBD2,TGTGCCAGCCTCCTAGCGGGGGGCTCCTACGAGCAGTACTTC,CASLLAGGSYEQYF
TRBV20-1,NA,TRBJ2-1,TRBD2,TGCAGTGCTACAGGGACTAGCGGGAGCAATGAGCAGTTCTTC,CSATGTSGSNEQFF
TRBV5-1,NA,TRBJ2-7,NA,TGCGCCAGCAGCCCGAATTTCTACGAGCAGTACTTC,CASSPNFYEQYF
TRBV28,few,TRBJ2-3,TRBD2,TGTGCCAGCTGCTGCCGGATAGCGGGGGGGACAGATACGCAGTATTTT,CASCCRIAGGTDTQYF
TRBV5-1,NA,TRBJ1-4,TRBD1,TGCGCCAGCAGCGGAGGACAGGGCGCTAATGAAAAACTGTTTTTT,CASSGGQGANEKLFF
TRBV11-1,few,TRBJ2-6,NA,TGTGCCAGCAGCGGATTGAGCTCTGGGGCCAACGTCCTGACTTTC,CASSGLSSGANVLTF
TRBV5-1,NA,TRBJ2-3,TRBD2,TGCGCCAGCAGCCTCTATAGCGGGATTAGCACAGATACGCAGTATTTT,CASSLYSGISTDTQYF
TRBV6-4,NA,TRBJ2-7,NA,TGTGCCAGCATGTGCGAGCAGTACTTC,CASMCEQYF
TRBV29-1,NA,TRBJ2-7,NA,TGCAGCGTACGCGGAAGACTCTCCTACGAGCAGTACTTC,CSVRGRLSYEQYF